A selection of T cell receptor beta chains follows, all from one sample in a study of blood T cell repertoires in COVID-19. Profiled with immunoSEQ multiplex PCR; TCRdb holds only in-frame clones, not every one. The table records 400,000 or so clones, around 87% of them present only once. Sequencing input: PBMCs or T cells enriched from blood (not recorded which). All receptors derive from a man aged 40-50 years in a cohort exposed to, infected with or recovered from COVID-19 (not recorded which). Both conserved end residues are part of each CDR3. The order of the fields is D gene, clone size, V gene, J gene, CDR3 length, CDR3 protein, CDR3 DNA. A D gene is named only where the DNA matches it firmly. Some rows mark clone size as missing; the rest say once, few, many or name a class of expanded clone.

TRBD2	-	TRBV29-1	TRBJ2-1	17	CSVEGPSSGSYPGEQFF	TGCAGCGTTGAGGGTCCCTCGAGCGGGAGTTATCCCGGTGAGCAGTTCTTC
-	-	TRBV10-1	TRBJ2-1	21	CASSVLPGQGSSGSSYNEQFF	TGCGCCAGCAGTGTCCTACCGGGACAGGGGTCTAGCGGGAGCTCCTACAATGAGCAGTTCTTC
TRBD2	few	TRBV18	TRBJ2-1	14	CASSPGTSDNEQFF	TGTGCCAGCTCGCCCGGGACTAGCGACAATGAGCAGTTCTTC
-	-	TRBV7-2	TRBJ1-2	16	CASSPYRDFSGAGYTF	TGTGCCAGCAGCCCATACCGGGACTTCTCCGGGGCTGGCTACACCTTC
TRBD2	-	TRBV7-3	TRBJ2-3	15	CASSFRAGVSDTQYF	TGTGCCAGCAGCTTCCGGGCGGGAGTGTCAGATACGCAGTATTTT
-	-	TRBV18	TRBJ2-7	13	CASSLTGTYEQYF	TGTGCCAGCTCACTAACAGGGACCTACGAGCAGTACTTC
TRBD1	-	TRBV27	TRBJ1-5	15	CASSLEGASNQPQHF	TGTGCCAGCAGTTTGGAGGGGGCTAGCAATCAGCCCCAGCATTTT
-	-	TRBV5-6	TRBJ2-7	16	CASSRRGLAATYEQYF	TGTGCCAGCAGCCGGCGGGGGCTAGCGGCCACCTACGAGCAGTACTTC
TRBD1	-	TRBV28	TRBJ1-5	14	CASRPGQGHQPQHF	TGTGCCAGCAGGCCGGGACAGGGGCATCAGCCCCAGCATTTT
-	-	TRBV28	TRBJ2-7	10	CASRRGEQYF	TGTGCCAGCAGGCGCGGGGAGCAGTACTTC
-	-	TRBV29-1	TRBJ1-2	10	CSVEQYGYTF	TGCAGCGTTGAACAGTATGGCTACACCTTC
TRBD2	-	TRBV25-1	TRBJ2-7	13	CASSLAGNYEQYF	TGTGCCAGCAGTCTAGCGGGGAACTACGAGCAGTACTTC
TRBD2	-	TRBV4-1	TRBJ2-7	18	CASSQEGLAGLLRGEQYF	TGCGCCAGCAGCCAAGAAGGACTAGCGGGCCTGCTTAGAGGCGAGCAGTACTTC
TRBD1	-	TRBV19	TRBJ1-4	15	CASSITGGSDEKLFF	TGTGCCAGTAGTATAACAGGGGGGTCGGATGAAAAACTGTTTTTT
-	-	TRBV21-1	TRBJ2-1	17	CASSHNSGRGSYNEQFF	TGTGCCAGCAGCCACAATAGCGGGAGAGGCTCCTACAATGAGCAGTTCTTC